Below are 5 T cell receptor beta chains sequenced from a single sample in a study of T cell repertoires in cytomegalovirus infection. The antigens of these receptors remain unknown. From the reads, TCRdb called clonotypes with MiXCR, one entry per CDR3 protein. Found here are 600,000 to 700,000 distinct CDR3 sequences, 30% to 35% of them singletons; the top ten hold 15% to 20%. The specimen comprised cultured PBMCs, sampled from culture after CMV antigen stimulation. Receptors were obtained from a human donor in good health (CMV status not recorded). Some clones in this sample may be carry-over from other donors' samples.

This clonotype was observed a few times. The J gene is TRBJ2-1, the V gene TRBV7-2, with 10 bases matching TRBD2. Germline CDR1 is SGHTA and CDR2 is FQGNSA. There are 24 residues in the CDR3. V was pared by 4 bases and J by 1 base, with 28 bases of the junction left unmatched. The CDR3 coding sequence is TGTGCCAGCAGCTCCCCCTCGGCCACCGGGGGAAAGCAACTAGCGGGGTCATCCTACAATGAGCAGTTCTTC. Protein sequence: CASSSPSATGGKQLAGSSYNEQFF.

The CDR3 here is CASSTAGMSGANVLTF. In DNA form, the CDR3 reads TGTGCCAGTAGTACCGCCGGAATGTCTGGGGCCAACGTCCTGACTTTC. The V and J genes are TRBV19 and TRBJ2-6, with D uncertain. The CDR3 runs to 16 residues. V dropped 4 bases and J dropped 1 base, with 11 bases sitting between them. CDR1 and CDR2 from the germline V gene are LNHDA and SQIVND (reference sequence).

This chain joins TRBV19 and TRBJ2-3; possible D gene TRBD2, 6 bases. The CDR3 is made up of 16 amino acids. Germline V gene data show CDR1 as LNHDA and CDR2 as SQIVND (reference sequence). Trimming removed 7 bases at V and 0 bases at J, with 17 bases between. CDR3 in DNA: TGTGCCAGTAAGGAGGAGGGGACCCCTAGCACAGATACGCAGTATTTT. This translates into CASKEEGTPSTDTQYF.

V is TRBV6-8 and J is TRBJ2-3; 7 nucleotides align to TRBD2. The V gene end was trimmed by 7 bases and the J gene end by 0 bases; junction bases not matched to a gene: 7. CDR1 and CDR2 from the germline V gene are MNHGY and SAAAGT. The CDR3 totals 15 residues. The CDR3 sequence is CASIWRGNSTDTQYF. CDR3 nucleotides: TGTGCCAGCATTTGGCGGGGGAACAGCACAGATACGCAGTATTTT.

The gene calls are TRBV5-5 and TRBJ1-6; TRBD1 matches at 7 bases. The CDR3 length is 18 residues. Germline values: CDR1 SGHKS, CDR2 YYEKEE (reference sequence). V dropped 1 base and J dropped 8; count of bases not matched to a gene: 15. The CDR3 DNA reads as TGTGCCAGCAGCTTGACAGGGGATAGTCGGATGGGGGATTCACCCCTCCACTTT. This translates into CASSLTGDSRMGDSPLHF.